The 24 T cell receptor beta chains reported below all come from one sample, sequenced in a study of blood T cells in healthy people across ages. Next came a second PCR, run for about 7 to 12 cycles, which used a sample-barcoded 5' primer along with a J-beta primer mix. TCRdb re-called the 5' RACE reads through MiXCR, storing one row per CDR3 protein. This repertoire shows 870,000 or so distinct CDR3 sequences, 29% found once; its top ten account for roughly a sixth. Sequencing was performed on blood. These receptors all stem from a woman older than 75 in good health.

V is TRBV29-1 and J is TRBJ2-3, with D possibly being TRBD1 (6 bases). Trimming took off 7 bases at V and 0 bases at J, with 14 bases between the two ends. The CDR3 length is 14 residues. Germline lookup yields CDR1 SQVTM and CDR2 ANQGSEA. The CDR3 DNA is TGCAGCGCCGGTGAGGGGGAAAGCACAGATACGCAGTATTTT. As protein: CSAGEGESTDTQYF.

This sequence joins TRBV15 and TRBJ1-6; D is ambiguous. Germline V gene lookup returns CDR1 LNHNV and CDR2 YYDKDF (reference sequence). V was pared by 0 bases and J by 11 bases, with 14 bases between. The CDR3 sequence is 15 residues long. CDR3 nucleotides: TGTGCCACCAGCAGAGATCGAGGGTCCCGCCCACCCCTCCACTTT. Protein: CATSRDRGSRPPLHF.

This clonotype was seen many times. The CDR3 loop is CSARDPQLAKNIQYF. CDR3 in DNA: TGCAGTGCTAGAGATCCGCAGCTAGCCAAAAACATTCAGTACTTC. The chain joins TRBV20-1 to TRBJ2-4; D remains unclear. Germline V gives CDR1 DFQATT, CDR2 SNEGSKA (reference sequence). The CDR3 is made up of 15 amino acids. The V end was cut by 0 bases, the J end by 0 bases, with 9 bases between.

This clonotype was counted at least ten times. The chain has TRBV5-1 and TRBJ2-1, with 10 bases lining up with TRBD2. This CDR3 region has 16 residues. Germline-derived CDR1 and CDR2 are SGHRS and YFSETQ. V shed 0 bases and J 9 bases; nucleotides not matched to a gene: 9. CDR3 coding DNA: TGCGCCAGCAGCTTGGTAAGGAGCGGGGGGGCCGGTGAGCAGTTCTTC. Translating gives CASSLVRSGGAGEQFF. Full variable domain (remainder filled in from reference TRBV5-1 and TRBJ2-1): KAGVTQTPRYLIKTRGQQVTLSCSPISGHRSVSWYQQTPGQGLQFLFEYFSETQRNKGNFPGRFSGRQFSNSRSEMNVSTLELGDSALYLCASSLVRSGGAGEQFFGPGTRLTVL.

This sequence joins TRBV7-2 and TRBJ1-1, with a weak D call TRBD1 (6 bases). The CDR3 spans 17 residues. V lost 5 bases and J 3 bases, leaving 22 bases between the germline ends. Germline V gives CDR1 SGHTA, CDR2 FQGNSA. The CDR3 bases are TGTGCCAGCAGCCCGGGGGCGCCGCTTTTGCTGGACACTGAAGCTTTCTTT. Residues: CASSPGAPLLLDTEAFF.

The chain couples TRBV29-1 to TRBJ1-2; D may be TRBD1 (6 bases). The V end lost 4 bases, the J end lost 8 bases, and 8 bases lay between the germline ends. Per the germline V gene, CDR1 is SQVTM and CDR2 is ANQGSEA. The length of the CDR3 is 10 residues. CDR3 sequence (DNA): TGCAGCGTTGGTGGGACAGGCTACACCTTC. This encodes CSVGGTGYTF.

The chain carries TRBV3-1 and TRBJ1-1; 7 nucleotides agree with TRBD1. Germline CDR1 LGHDT, CDR2 YNNKEL (reference sequence). Trimming at V came to 2 bases and at J to 1 base, leaving 4 bases not matched to a gene. The CDR3 consists of 15 residues. CDR3 nucleotide sequence: TGTGCCAGCAGCCAAAGGGACAGAAAGAACACTGAAGCTTTCTTT. It encodes CASSQRDRKNTEAFF.

A note on this clonotype: A much larger clone differs from this one at a single base, so this may be a read error. The J gene is TRBJ1-1, the V gene TRBV12-3 or TRBV12-4, with 9 nucleotides matching TRBD1. The CDR3 length is 16 residues. Losses at the gene ends were 3 bases for V and 3 bases for J; bases not matched to a gene: 8. The CDR3 region has the DNA TGTGCCAGCAGTTTCGGGACAGGGATGGGGCACACTGAAGCTTTCTTT. It translates to CASSFGTGMGHTEAFF.

A word on this clonotype: Given a much more abundant clone one base away, this may be a read error. The chain is built from TRBV3-1 and TRBJ2-1; D remains unclear. V gave up 1 base and J gave up 13 bases, with 20 bases separating them. Germline values: CDR1 LGHDT, CDR2 YNNKEL (reference sequence). This CDR3 has 15 amino acids. CDR3 loop: CASSQGLSSGETQFF. Here the CDR3 DNA reads TGTGCCAGCAGCCAAGGTCTATCTTCCGGAGAGACCCAGTTCTTC.

This clonotype has a handful of counts. The rearrangement joins TRBV19 to TRBJ1-1; D gene uncertain. Trimming took 3 bases from V and 1 from J, leaving 6 bases between them. Germline V gives CDR1 LNHDA, CDR2 SQIVND (reference sequence). The CDR3 has 13 amino acids. The CDR3: CASSIGRNTEAFF. CDR3 bases: TGTGCCAGTAGTATCGGCAGGAACACTGAAGCTTTCTTT.

This clonotype was observed at least ten times. As DNA, the CDR3 is TGCAGTGCTTCGGGACAGGGGGCTCGAGCTTTCTTT. Translating gives CSASGQGARAFF. V usage is TRBV20-1 and J usage is TRBJ1-1, with TRBD1 identical over 12 bases. Germline values: CDR1 DFQATT, CDR2 SNEGSKA (reference sequence). Losses at the gene ends were 5 bases for V and 10 bases for J; bases not matched to a gene: 5. The CDR3 loop spans 12 amino acids.

At least ten counts were recorded for this clonotype. This sequence joins TRBV7-2 and TRBJ1-3; the match to TRBD1 covers 7 bases. The CDR3 is 15 residues long. The ends lost 5 bases at V and 0 bases at J; junction bases unmatched: 4. Germline lookup yields CDR1 SGHTA and CDR2 FQGNSA. The CDR3 region is CASSQDRTSGNTIYF. The DNA for the CDR3 is TGTGCCAGCAGCCAGGACAGGACCTCTGGAAACACCATATATTTT.

This clonotype was seen repeatedly, ten times or more. This rearrangement joins TRBV10-3 to TRBJ2-1, with D perhaps TRBD2 (5 bases). Germline V gives CDR1 ENHRY, CDR2 SYGVKD. The V end was cut by 6 bases, the J end by 12 bases, with 18 bases between. The CDR3 contains 13 residues. CDR3 loop: CAISRSTGSGQFF. The CDR3 coding sequence is TGTGCCATCAGCCGCTCAACGGGGAGCGGGCAGTTCTTC.

This clonotype was seen more than once but under ten times. A much larger clone is a single base away; this may be a read error. The V gene is TRBV7-2, the J gene TRBJ1-4; perhaps TRBD1 as D (6 bases). The CDR3 covers 15 residues. Germline CDR1 is SGHTA and CDR2 is FQGNSA. CDR3 in amino acids: CASSLSGATNEKRFF. The CDR3 coding sequence is TGTGCCAGCAGCTTATCAGGGGCAACTAATGAAAAACGGTTTTTT.

The CDR3 region is CASGRPGSNEKLFF. The CDR3 DNA follows: TGTGCCAGCGGCCGGCCGGGAAGTAATGAAAAACTGTTTTTT. The V and J genes are TRBV7-9 and TRBJ1-4, with D unclear. The CDR3 has 14 amino acids. V lost 8 bases, J lost 4 bases, and 14 bases lay in between. Germline CDR1 reads SEHNR; CDR2 reads FQNEAQ (reference sequence).

In this sample, this clonotype turned up a few times. The V call is TRBV12-3 or TRBV12-4, the J call TRBJ1-1; no clear D gene. CDR3 length equals 13 residues. V lost 1 base and J lost 4, with 7 bases in between. The CDR3 region has the DNA TGTGCCAGCAGTTTAGGGGTAATCACTGAAGCTTTCTTT. Translated: CASSLGVITEAFF.

This clonotype was seen ten or more times. The chain recombines TRBV7-2 with TRBJ2-5; 14 positions match TRBD2. The length of the CDR3 is 17 residues. The germline V gene has CDR1 SGHTA and CDR2 FQGNSA. Trimming removed 3 bases from V and 2 bases from J; junction bases left unmatched: 5. CDR3 amino acids: CASSFWTSGGTQETQYF. Written as DNA, the CDR3 is TGTGCCAGCAGCTTCTGGACTAGCGGGGGGACGCAAGAGACCCAGTACTTC.

The chain links TRBV7-2 to TRBJ1-2; 7 bases map to TRBD1. Germline V gene lookup returns CDR1 SGHTA and CDR2 FQGNSA. Trimming took 1 base from V and 3 from J; bases not matched to a gene: 8. The CDR3 runs 16 residues. CDR3 region: CASSLGQGLRDYGYTF. The DNA of the CDR3 is TGTGCCAGCAGCTTAGGACAGGGCCTTCGTGACTATGGCTACACCTTC.

CDR3: CSARGMHRGYEQYF. As DNA, the CDR3 is TGCAGTGCTAGAGGTATGCACAGGGGATACGAGCAGTACTTC. The genes are TRBV20-1 and TRBJ2-7; 7 bases line up with TRBD1. The CDR3 totals 14 residues. Germline CDR1 DFQATT, CDR2 SNEGSKA (reference sequence). After removal of 1 base from V and 4 bases from J, the junction contained 7 bases not matched to a gene.

The rearrangement links TRBV18 to TRBJ2-5, with 7 bases fitting TRBD2. Germline trimming cut 4 bases from V and 7 bases from J; bases unmatched to any gene: 6. The CDR3 runs 13 residues. CDR1 and CDR2 from the germline V gene are KGHSH and LQKENI. The chain's CDR3 is CASSLTSPVTQYF. The CDR3, as DNA: TGTGCCAGCTCACTGACTAGCCCAGTGACCCAGTACTTC.

This clonotype has ten or more counts. This chain links TRBV20-1 with TRBJ1-1; D call uncertain. CDR1 is DFQATT and CDR2 is SNEGSKA in the germline V gene (reference sequence). This CDR3 contains 11 residues. Trimming pared 2 bases from V and 0 bases from J, leaving 1 base between. The CDR3 DNA is TGCAGTGCTAGACTGAACACTGAAGCTTTCTTT. Its protein product is CSARLNTEAFF.

The chain combines TRBV7-2 with TRBJ2-1; 13 nucleotides match TRBD2. Unmatched junction bases numbered 9, after V lost 2 bases and J lost 5 bases. The germline V gene encodes CDR1 SGHTA and CDR2 FQGNSA. The CDR3 totals 18 residues. The CDR3 nucleotides are TGTGCCAGCAGCTTAAAACGACTAGCGGGGGGCCTTCACAATGAGCAGTTCTTC. This codes for CASSLKRLAGGLHNEQFF.

This clonotype turned up a few times. The CDR3 sequence is CASSRRGTIANYGYTF. The CDR3, as DNA: TGTGCCAGCAGTAGGCGGGGGACGATAGCTAACTATGGCTACACCTTC. The gene calls are TRBV6-5 and TRBJ1-2; D is possibly TRBD1 (5 bases). Trimming pared 5 bases from V and 0 bases from J, leaving 16 bases between. The CDR3 covers 16 residues. Germline V gene sequence: CDR1 MNHEY, CDR2 SVGAGI.

This clonotype appeared a few times. The chain combines TRBV6-2 or TRBV6-3 with TRBJ2-3, with TRBD2 matching over 10 bases. V lost 6 bases, J lost 1 base, and 10 bases stayed unmatched. Germline CDR1 and CDR2: MNHEY and SVGEGT. This CDR3 contains 17 residues. The CDR3 here is CASSPRSGGLRTDTQYF. In DNA, the CDR3 is TGTGCCAGCAGCCCCCGTAGCGGGGGGCTCCGCACAGATACGCAGTATTTT.